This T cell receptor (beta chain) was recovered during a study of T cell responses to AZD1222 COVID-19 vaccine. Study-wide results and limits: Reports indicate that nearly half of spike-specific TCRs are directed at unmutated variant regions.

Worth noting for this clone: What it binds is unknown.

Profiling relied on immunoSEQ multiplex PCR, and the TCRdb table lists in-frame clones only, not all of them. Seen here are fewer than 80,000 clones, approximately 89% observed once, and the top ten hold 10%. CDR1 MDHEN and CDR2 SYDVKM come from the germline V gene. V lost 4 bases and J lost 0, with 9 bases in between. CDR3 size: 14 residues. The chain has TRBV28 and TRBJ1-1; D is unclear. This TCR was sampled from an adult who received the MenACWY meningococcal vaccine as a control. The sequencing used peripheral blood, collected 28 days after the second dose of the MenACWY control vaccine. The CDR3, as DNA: TGTGCCAGCAGTTCCCTGACGGTGAACACTGAAGCTTTCTTT. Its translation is CASSSLTVNTEAFF.